These 6 T cell receptor beta chains share one sample of origin, sequenced in a study of T cell clonality in common variable immunodeficiency. Study-level points and caveats: Reportedly, TCR beta sequences from common variable immunodeficiency showed fewer deletions and N-nucleotide insertions.

The repertoire was sequenced with immunoSEQ multiplex PCR; TCRdb's copy has only in-frame clones and lacks some. Observed are some 16,000 clones, no singletons, with the top ten taking around an eighth. These receptors have no known antigen. The sample taken for sequencing was peripheral blood mononuclear cells. These receptor sequences come from a human donor with common variable immunodeficiency.

The sample holds a few counts of this clone. The CDR3 here is CASSLVTGRHEQYF. The sequenced part of the CDR3 DNA is TGTGCCAGCAGCTTAGTAACAGGGAGACACGAG. V gene TRBV7-2 combines with J gene TRBJ2-7, with D maybe TRBD1 (6 bases). The sequenced fragment ends 3 residues before the CDR3 boundary, so the rest is inferred from the germline J gene. CDR3 size: 14 residues. Germline V gene lookup returns CDR1 SGHTA and CDR2 FQGNSA. V lost 1 base and J lost 5, with 12 bases in between.

This clone occurred many times. The read halts 3 residues ahead of the CDR3 end, with the missing end drawn from the germline J gene. This sequence joins TRBV6-2 or TRBV6-3 and TRBJ2-4; no clear D. Trimming took 7 bases from V and 8 from J, leaving 12 bases between them. CDR1 MNHEY and CDR2 SVGEGT come from the germline V gene. The CDR3 loop spans 12 amino acids. The CDR3 is CASNSPVDIQYF. The CDR3 DNA, read in part, is TGTGCCAGCAACTCCCCGGTGGACATT.

In regard to this clone: The sequence runs out 3 residues before the end of the CDR3; the remainder is reconstructed from the germline J gene. The gene calls are TRBV7-6 and TRBJ2-7; D is perhaps TRBD1 (6 bases). The CDR3 consists of 15 residues. The V gene's germline CDR1 is SGHVS and CDR2 FNYEAQ. Trimming shortened V by 2 bases and J by 6 bases, and 17 bases separated the two germline ends. Incomplete CDR3 DNA: TGTGCCAGCAGCTTAAATCCCACAGGGTCGGGCGAG. This sequence encodes CASSLNPTGSGE. The CDR3 as a whole reads CASSLNPTGSGEQYF.

This clone was counted only a few times. The read finishes 3 residues shy of the CDR3 end, and the germline J gene is used to complete it. The gene calls are TRBV7-8 and TRBJ2-3; D not certain. This CDR3 region has 12 residues. Germline V lookup: CDR1 SGHVS, CDR2 FQNEAQ. V was clipped by 5 bases and J by 5 bases, with 8 bases between them. The CDR3 bases that were read are TGTGCCAGCAGCGCACTTAGAGATACG. Translation: CASSALRDT. The complete CDR3 protein is CASSALRDTQYF.

On this clone itself: The read finishes 3 residues shy of the CDR3 end, and the germline J gene is used to complete it. V usage is TRBV2 and J usage is TRBJ1-3; D perhaps matches TRBD1 (6 bases). The CDR3 spans 15 residues. Trimming stripped 6 bases from V and 0 bases from J, with 12 bases between. Germline V CDR1 and CDR2: SNHLY, FYNNEI. The CDR3 region is CASRRQDNSGNTIYF. The sequenced part of the CDR3 DNA is TGTGCCAGCAGAAGACAGGACAACTCTGGAAACACC. Using reference TRBV2 and TRBJ1-3 for the parts outside the CDR3, the full variable domain is EPEVTQTPSHQVTQMGQEVILRCVPISNHLYFYWYRQILGQKVEFLVSFYNNEISEKSEIFDDQFSVERPDGSNFTLKIRSTKLEDSAMYFCASRRQDNSGNTIYFGEGSWLTVV.

Concerning this clone itself: The CDR3 end is not reached by the read, which stops 3 residues before it; the germline J gene fills it in. J is TRBJ2-5 and V is TRBV7-2, with 12 bases aligning to TRBD2. V was clipped by 3 bases and J by 4 bases; unmatched bases: 3. This CDR3 spans 15 amino acids. Germline V gene sequence: CDR1 SGHTA, CDR2 FQGNSA. CDR3 bases read: TGTGCCAGCAGCTTCGCTAGCGGGAGGGGAGAGACC. Translation gives CASSFASGRGET. The complete CDR3 protein is CASSFASGRGETQYF.